The next 25 T cell receptor beta chains were all read from a single sample in a study of shared clonotypes between healthy human individuals. Repertoires were generated with immunoSEQ multiplex PCR, while TCRdb's copy carries only in-frame clones and drops some. The profile covers approximately 1,500,000 clones, with around 95% appearing a single time and 1% to 1.5% taken by the ten largest. Sequencing was done on a sample of naive CD4+ T cells sorted from blood. The sample's subset: CD45RA+ positively selected. The origin of the receptors is a man between 25 and 39 years old in good health.

The rearrangement links TRBV7-9 to TRBJ1-3; D remains ambiguous. The V gene's germline CDR1 is SEHNR and CDR2 FQNEAQ (reference sequence). The CDR3 runs 17 residues. Between the trimmed V and J ends, which lost 0 bases and 2 bases, there was a span of 14 bases. The CDR3 protein is CASSLALSSTPGNTIYF. CDR3 nucleotide sequence: TGTGCCAGCAGCTTAGCTTTGTCGAGTACCCCTGGAAACACCATATATTTT. Based on the CDR3 plus reference TRBV7-9 and TRBJ1-3, the full variable domain is DTGVSQNPRHKITKRGQNVTFRCDPISEHNRLYWYRQTLGQGPEFLTYFQNEAQLEKSRLLSDRFSAERPKGSFSTLEIQRTEQGDSAMYLCASSLALSSTPGNTIYFGEGSWLTVV.

The chain employs TRBV11-2 and TRBJ2-3; D tentatively fits TRBD1 or TRBD2 (5 bases each). In germline, CDR1 is SGHAT, CDR2 FQNNGV. Trimming stripped 3 bases from V and 3 bases from J, with 10 bases between. The CDR3 is 14 amino acids. The CDR3: CASSFEGPTDTQYF. CDR3 DNA sequence: TGTGCCAGCAGCTTTGAGGGGCCGACAGATACGCAGTATTTT.

The J gene is TRBJ2-3, the V gene TRBV27, with D tentatively TRBD1 (6 bases). Trimming stripped 6 bases from V and 5 bases from J, with 27 bases between. CDR1 MNHEY and CDR2 SMNVEV come from the germline V gene (reference sequence). This CDR3 contains 18 residues. The CDR3 bases are TGTGCCAGCAGCACTCCACCGGACAGCACCAAGTGGGTAGATACGCAGTATTTT. Protein product: CASSTPPDSTKWVDTQYF.

J is TRBJ1-2 and V is TRBV7-9; D unresolved. V was pared by 1 base and J by 4 bases, with 10 bases between. The germline V gene encodes CDR1 SEHNR and CDR2 FQNEAQ (reference sequence). CDR3 length equals 14 residues. CDR3 nucleotides: TGTGCCAGCAGCTTAGGCGGGCCGACCTATGGCTACACCTTC. Translating gives CASSLGGPTYGYTF. Full variable domain (missing parts from reference TRBV7-9 and TRBJ1-2): DTGVSQNPRHKITKRGQNVTFRCDPISEHNRLYWYRQTLGQGPEFLTYFQNEAQLEKSRLLSDRFSAERPKGSFSTLEIQRTEQGDSAMYLCASSLGGPTYGYTFGSGTRLTVV.

This CDR3 reads CASSFAGARPFSGNTIYF. The CDR3, as DNA: TGTGCCAGCAGTTTCGCCGGGGCCCGGCCCTTCTCTGGAAACACCATATATTTT. This chain joins TRBV28 and TRBJ1-3; D is perhaps TRBD1 (5 bases). CDR1 MDHEN and CDR2 SYDVKM come from the germline V gene. V dropped 3 bases and J dropped 0 bases, with 18 bases sitting between them. The CDR3 covers 18 residues.

This chain links TRBV5-8 with TRBJ2-5; D possibly corresponds to TRBD1 (6 bases). The J call may be wrong; the DNA end is better matched by TRBJ2-7. Per germline, CDR1 SGHTS and CDR2 YDEGEE. The CDR3 totals 15 residues. The DNA of the CDR3 is TGTGCCAGCAGCTTTAGGGGGAGTAAGGCCTACGAGCAGTACTTC. Protein product: CASSFRGSKAYEQYF.

CDR3 nucleotides: TGTGCCAGCAGTAGGACTAGCGGGAGGGCCGGTTCCTACGAGCAGTACTTC. It yields the protein CASSRTSGRAGSYEQYF. This chain uses TRBV7-8 with TRBJ2-7, with 15 nucleotides matching TRBD2. CDR1 is SGHVS and CDR2 is FQNEAQ in the germline V gene. Trimming at V came to 6 bases and at J to 1 base, leaving 7 bases not matched to a gene. This CDR3 is 17 amino acids long.

The chain is built from TRBV6-1 and TRBJ2-2; possible D gene TRBD2, 6 bases. Germline V CDR1 and CDR2: MNHNS, SASEGT. There are 14 residues in the CDR3. Between the trimmed V and J ends, which lost 7 bases and 3 bases, there was a span of 12 bases. CDR3 bases: TGTGCCAGCACCGTTTGGAGGGACACCGGGGAGCTGTTTTTT. This sequence encodes CASTVWRDTGELFF.

The chain employs TRBV9 and TRBJ1-3; D is undetermined. CDR1 is SGDLS and CDR2 is YYNGEE in the germline V gene. The CDR3 covers 16 residues. Trimming stripped 0 bases from V and 0 bases from J, with 10 bases between. The chain's CDR3 is CASSVDGYPSGNTIYF. CDR3 DNA: TGTGCCAGCAGCGTAGACGGGTACCCCTCTGGAAACACCATATATTTT.

This chain uses TRBV7-8 with TRBJ2-1; no definite D call. Germline loops: CDR1 SGHVS, CDR2 FQNEAQ. The ends were cut back, 2 bases at V and 8 bases at J, with 7 bases in the middle. The CDR3 loop spans 12 amino acids. The CDR3 is CASSLLGHEQFF. The CDR3 DNA follows: TGTGCCAGCAGCTTACTAGGGCATGAGCAGTTCTTC.

The chain is built from TRBV28 and TRBJ2-3; 13 nucleotides match TRBD2. Per germline, CDR1 MDHEN and CDR2 SYDVKM. The CDR3 is made up of 17 amino acids. V gave up 6 bases and J gave up 4 bases; unmatched junction bases: 10. CDR3 sequence (DNA): TGTGCCAGCAGATCGGGACTAGCGGGAACGGTGGCAGATACGCAGTATTTT. Translating it yields CASRSGLAGTVADTQYF.

This clone was recorded only once. Additional DNA sequences in this sample encode the identical CDR3. This chain links TRBV14 with TRBJ1-3; no clear D. Germline-derived CDR1 and CDR2 are SGHDN and FVKESK. The germline V and J ends were trimmed by 1 base and 3 bases, with 4 bases remaining between them. CDR3 length: 13 residues. CDR3 sequence: CASSQVGGNTIYF. The CDR3 coding sequence is TGTGCCAGCAGCCAAGTAGGTGGAAACACCATATATTTT.

This clone was observed a handful of times. The rearrangement links TRBV2 to TRBJ2-3; TRBD1 aligns across 8 bases. The germline V gene encodes CDR1 SNHLY and CDR2 FYNNEI. With 6 bases clipped from V and 6 bases from J, the junction kept 2 bases outside the gene matches. The CDR3 extends over 12 amino acids. Here the CDR3 reads CASRQGADTQYF. CDR3 nucleotides: TGTGCCAGCAGGCAGGGGGCGGATACGCAGTATTTT.

V usage is TRBV7-3 and J usage is TRBJ2-7; 11 bases map to TRBD2. This CDR3 region has 15 residues. Trimming at V came to 5 bases and at J to 0 bases, leaving 3 bases not matched to a gene. Germline V gene sequence: CDR1 SGHTA, CDR2 FQGTGA. CDR3 nucleotide sequence: TGTGCCAGCAGCATTAGCGGGAGGGACTCCTACGAGCAGTACTTC. Its translation is CASSISGRDSYEQYF.

V is TRBV4-1 and J is TRBJ2-1; TRBD2 aligns across 8 bases. CDR1 is MGHRA and CDR2 is YSYEKL in the germline V gene. CDR3 size: 19 residues. V shed 1 base and J 0 bases; nucleotides not matched to a gene: 11. For the CDR3, the DNA is TGCGCCAGCAGCCAAGCGCTACAGACTAGCGCGAGCTCCTACAATGAGCAGTTCTTC. It codes for CASSQALQTSASSYNEQFF.

For the CDR3, the DNA is TGTGCCAGCAGCTTGGTAGGTCAGGGGGCCTTCGGCTACACCTTC. Protein product: CASSLVGQGAFGYTF. The V and J genes are TRBV5-6 and TRBJ1-2; 8 bases fit TRBD1. Germline lookup yields CDR1 SGHDT and CDR2 YYEEEE. CDR3 length equals 15 residues. The V gene end was trimmed by 0 bases and the J gene end by 8 bases; junction bases not matched to a gene: 9.

The gene calls are TRBV2 and TRBJ2-7; 7 bases are shared with TRBD1. The CDR3 length is 14 residues. Germline V CDR1 and CDR2: SNHLY, FYNNEI. The junction had 4 bases not matched to a gene; V was cut back by 5 bases and J by 0 bases. The CDR3 nucleotides read TGTGCCAGCAGTATGGACAGGCCCTCCTACGAGCAGTACTTC. It specifies CASSMDRPSYEQYF.

To note about this clone: This CDR3 is also generated by other DNA sequences in the sample. The V call is TRBV6-5, the J call TRBJ1-3; possibly TRBD1 for D (5 bases). Germline CDR1 is MNHEY and CDR2 is SVGAGI. This CDR3 spans 14 amino acids. Trimming stripped 2 bases from V and 0 bases from J, with 5 bases between. The CDR3 DNA reads as TGTGCCAGCAGTTACACAGGCTCTGGAAACACCATATATTTT. Translating gives CASSYTGSGNTIYF.

The V call is TRBV2, the J call TRBJ2-5; D is perhaps TRBD2 (7 bases). Trimming shortened V by 6 bases and J by 5 bases, and 19 bases separated the two germline ends. This CDR3 spans 15 amino acids. In germline, CDR1 is SNHLY, CDR2 FYNNEI. The CDR3 DNA reads TGTGCCAGCAGGGGGATGGGGGGGCTGGTGGAGACCCAGTACTTC. It specifies CASRGMGGLVETQYF.

The gene calls are TRBV18 and TRBJ2-1, with 7 bases that match TRBD2. The trim removed 5 bases at V and 0 bases at J, leaving 7 bases unmatched. The CDR3 consists of 16 residues. CDR1 is KGHSH and CDR2 is LQKENI in the germline V gene. The chain's CDR3 is CASSALALSSYNEQFF. Written as DNA, the CDR3 is TGTGCCAGCTCAGCACTAGCGTTAAGCTCCTACAATGAGCAGTTCTTC.

This chain uses TRBV7-2 with TRBJ2-1; the match to TRBD2 covers 11 bases. This CDR3 has 18 amino acids. J was trimmed by 4 bases and V by 5 bases; bases with no gene match: 13. The germline V gene encodes CDR1 SGHTA and CDR2 FQGNSA. CDR3 sequence (DNA): TGTGCCAGCAGCCTAGAAAGTCTGCTAGCGGGGGGATACAATGAGCAGTTCTTC. Its protein is CASSLESLLAGGYNEQFF.

V and J are TRBV7-2 and TRBJ1-5, with D unresolved. The CDR3 runs 15 residues. V gave up 1 base and J gave up 5 bases, with 12 bases separating them. Germline V gives CDR1 SGHTA, CDR2 FQGNSA. The CDR3 DNA follows: TGTGCCAGCAGCTTAGGTACAGCAGATTATCAGCCCCAGCATTTT. It translates to CASSLGTADYQPQHF.

The chain links TRBV27 to TRBJ2-2; TRBD2 agrees at 7 bases. The CDR3 is 14 residues long. V lost 6 bases, J lost 1 base, and 2 bases stayed unmatched. Germline CDR1 is MNHEY and CDR2 is SMNVEV (reference sequence). The CDR3 DNA reads as TGTGCCAGCAGGGCTAGCGGGAACACCGGGGAGCTGTTTTTT. It specifies CASRASGNTGELFF.

The genes are TRBV28 and TRBJ2-1, with D unclear. CDR3 length: 11 amino acids. The V gene lost 3 bases and the J gene lost 8 bases, with 5 bases spanning the gap. CDR1 MDHEN and CDR2 SYDVKM come from the germline V gene. CDR3: CASSLTDEQFF. The DNA of the CDR3 is TGTGCCAGCAGTTTGACCGATGAGCAGTTCTTC.

This chain connects TRBV6-1 to TRBJ2-5, with D perhaps matching TRBD1 (6 bases). The V gene's germline CDR1 is MNHNS and CDR2 SASEGT. The CDR3 extends over 13 amino acids. Trimming pared 10 bases from V and 5 bases from J, leaving 17 bases between. The CDR3 loop reads CATRGPGLETQYF. The CDR3 coding sequence is TGTGCCACCAGGGGACCGGGGCTGGAGACCCAGTACTTC.